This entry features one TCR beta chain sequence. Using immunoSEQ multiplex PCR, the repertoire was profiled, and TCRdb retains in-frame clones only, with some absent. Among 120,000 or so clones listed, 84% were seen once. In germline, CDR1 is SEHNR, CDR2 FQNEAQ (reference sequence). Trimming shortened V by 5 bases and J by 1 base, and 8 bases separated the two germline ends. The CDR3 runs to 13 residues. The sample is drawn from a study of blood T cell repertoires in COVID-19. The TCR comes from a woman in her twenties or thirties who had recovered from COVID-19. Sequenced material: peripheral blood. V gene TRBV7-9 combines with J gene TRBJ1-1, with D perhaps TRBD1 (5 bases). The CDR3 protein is CASSPRGNTEAFF. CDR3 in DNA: TGTGCCAGCAGCCCAAGGGGGAACACTGAAGCTTTCTTT.